This T cell receptor beta chain was recorded in a study of chronic HIV infection and antiretroviral therapy. Germline CDR1 is GTSNPN and CDR2 is SVGIG (reference sequence). The CDR3 length is 13 residues. Deletions cut 0 bases from V and 5 bases from J, with 9 bases between. From the 5' RACE reads, TCRdb called clonotypes with MiXCR, one entry per CDR3 protein. The table records about 48,000 distinct CDR3 sequences, 15% to 20% of them present only once. This clonotype showed up just a few times. This clonotype was obtained from an adult who had HIV and had not received antiretroviral therapy, or was an uninfected healthy control (not recorded which). The chain recombines TRBV30 with TRBJ2-3; D is possibly TRBD1 or TRBD2 (5 bases each). Input material: peripheral blood. CDR3 region: CAWSVGARDTQYF. CDR3 nucleotides: TGTGCCTGGAGTGTCGGGGCACGAGATACGCAGTATTTT.